Given below is one T cell receptor (beta chain) in context. Its antigen is not identified. Sequence at one end of the junction differs from germline and may be a read error. Investigators reverse transcribed all isolated RNA, so they sequenced expressed TCRB transcripts. Generated by immunoSEQ multiplex PCR, the TCRdb table keeps only in-frame clones and is missing some. The sample includes roughly 300,000 clones, around 15% of them seen just once. The CDR3 contains 17 residues. Looked up from germline, CDR1 is SSHAT and CDR2 is FNYEAQ (reference sequence). The record originates from a study of beta chain features in type 1 diabetes. Study results and caveats: When VDJ junctions were examined, type 1 diabetes patients showed fewer insertions and more deletions. A PCR bias possibly favoring shorter templates would apply equally to patients and controls.

The receptor was derived from a man in his thirties or forties in good health. The chain combines TRBV7-7 with TRBJ2-3, with 12 nucleotides matching TRBD2. Sequencing was carried out using central memory CD4+ T cells from blood. CDR3 nucleotide sequence: TGCGCCAGCAGCCAGGGACCTAGCGGGGGGGCCTCGGATACGCAGTATTTT. Protein: CASSQGPSGGASDTQYF.